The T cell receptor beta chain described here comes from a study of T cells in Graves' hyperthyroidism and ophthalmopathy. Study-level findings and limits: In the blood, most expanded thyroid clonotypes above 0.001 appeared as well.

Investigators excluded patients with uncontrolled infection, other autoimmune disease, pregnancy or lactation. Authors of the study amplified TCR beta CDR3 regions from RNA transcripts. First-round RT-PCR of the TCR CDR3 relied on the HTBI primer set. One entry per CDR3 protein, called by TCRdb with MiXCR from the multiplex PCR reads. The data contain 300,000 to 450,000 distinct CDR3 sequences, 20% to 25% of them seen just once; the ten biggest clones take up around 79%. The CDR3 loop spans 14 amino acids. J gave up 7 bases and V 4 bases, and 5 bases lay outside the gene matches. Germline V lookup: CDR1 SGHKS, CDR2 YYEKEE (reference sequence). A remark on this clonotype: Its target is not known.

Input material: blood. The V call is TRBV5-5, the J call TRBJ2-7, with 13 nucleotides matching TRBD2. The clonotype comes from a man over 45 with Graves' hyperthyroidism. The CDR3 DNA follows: TGTGCCAGCAGCCACGGACTAGCGGGAGAAGAGCAGTACTTC. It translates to CASSHGLAGEEQYF.